The 7 T cell receptor beta chains listed next were all sequenced from one sample in a study of CD8+ T cells in alopecia areata. Once RNA had been extracted, it was reverse transcribed into cDNA to act as the sequencing template. Using immunoSEQ multiplex PCR, the repertoire was profiled, and TCRdb retains in-frame clones only, with some absent. The sample is made up of under 350,000 clones, none counted only once. Combined cutaneous lymph node cells underwent sorting by CD4, CD8alpha, NKG2D, NKG2ACE and additional markers. The source material was CD4+ T cells sorted from a lymph node. These receptors were collected from a C3H/HeJ mouse with alopecia areata. MHC haplotype of the strain: H2-k.

Regarding this clone: The gene names here belong to mouse. The read falls 4 residues short of the CDR3 end, and the missing part is taken from the germline J gene. The chain combines TRBV31 with TRBJ1-1; 11 nucleotides line up with TRBD1. The V gene's germline CDR1 is GKSSPN and CDR2 SITVG. This CDR3 is built from 15 residues. The V gene end was trimmed by 3 bases and the J gene end by 0 bases; junction bases not matched to a gene: 3. CDR3 region: CAWSRDRGSNTEVFF. The CDR3 DNA, read in part, is TGTGCCTGGAGCCGGGACAGGGGGTCAAACACA.

This clone was seen repeatedly, ten times or more. Gene names and germline match the mouse. The observed sequence ends 3 residues before the CDR3 terminus, with the missing tail filled in from the germline J gene. V and J are TRBV13-1 and TRBJ1-6, with 10 bases lining up with TRBD1. TRBJ1-6 is labeled an ORF, and its function is uncertain. Germline V CDR1 and CDR2: NSHNY, SYGAGN. V was clipped by 3 bases and J by 8 bases; unmatched bases: 5. The CDR3 runs to 15 residues. The sequenced part of the CDR3 DNA is TGTGCCAGCAGTGGGGGGGACAGGGGATATTCGCCC. This sequence encodes CASSGGDRGYSP. In full, the CDR3 is CASSGGDRGYSPLYF.

This clone has a handful of counts. The germline and genes are mouse ones. The read terminates 4 residues before the CDR3 end, so the remaining end is supplied by the germline J gene. V and J are TRBV13-3 and TRBJ1-2, with TRBD1 matching 8 bases. The CDR3 is 17 residues long. V lost 1 base and J lost 0; bases outside the gene matches: 8. Germline assignment: CDR1 NNHDY and CDR2 SYVADS. The CDR3 bases that were read are TGTGCCAGCAGTGATCCCCCCGGGACAGGAGCAAACTCC. It is translated as CASSDPPGTGANS. The whole CDR3 protein reads CASSDPPGTGANSDYTF.

This clone came up a few times. The genes and germline here are from mouse. Read coverage stops 4 residues before the CDR3 terminus; the germline J gene supplies the remainder. V gene TRBV5 combines with J gene TRBJ2-7, with 7 bases identical to TRBD1. Germline V lookup: CDR1 LGHNA, CDR2 YNLKQL (reference sequence). CDR3 length: 14 amino acids. CDR3 DNA (partial): TGTGCCAGCAGCCAAGCGGGACAGAAATAT. Protein sequence: CASSQAGQKY. The whole CDR3 region reads CASSQAGQKYEQYF.

This clone appeared a few times. It may be a read error: a sequence one base away is much more abundant. Gene names refer to mouse genes. The CDR3 extends 4 residues past the end of the read, so its final part is completed from the germline J gene. The sample carries other DNA sequences with the same CDR3. V and J are TRBV1 and TRBJ2-1; TRBD2 agrees at 11 bases. This CDR3 spans 14 amino acids. The V segment lost 6 bases and the J segment 3 bases; nucleotides outside the gene matches: 1. Germline V gene data show CDR1 as NSQYPW and CDR2 as LRSPGD (reference sequence). The CDR3 region is CTCSGTGGYAEQFF. CDR3 bases read: TGCACCTGCAGCGGGACTGGGGGCTATGCT.

For this clone: The genes and germline here are from mouse. The read falls 4 residues short of the CDR3 end, and the missing part is taken from the germline J gene. This sample includes further DNA sequences coding for the same CDR3. The V gene is TRBV19, the J gene TRBJ2-7, with TRBD1 matching 10 bases. The CDR3 is 13 residues long. Per germline, CDR1 FNHDT and CDR2 SITEND (reference sequence). CDR3 region: CASRRDRGYEQYF. The part of the CDR3 DNA that was read is TGTGCCAGCAGACGGGACAGGGGTTAT.

This clone showed up many times. Germline and genes here are mouse. The read ends 4 residues early relative to the CDR3; the germline J gene fills the gap. This CDR3 is also generated by other DNA sequences in the sample. J is TRBJ1-1 and V is TRBV13-1; 7 positions match TRBD1. The CDR3 sequence is 14 residues long. The J segment lost 0 bases and the V segment lost 2 bases, leaving 1 base of the junction unmatched. In germline, CDR1 is NSHNY, CDR2 SYGAGN. The CDR3 DNA, read in part, is TGTGCCAGCAGTGAGGGGACAGCAAACACA. It specifies CASSEGTANT. The whole CDR3 is CASSEGTANTEVFF.